A single T cell receptor (beta chain) is shown here with its context. As yet, its antigen is unknown. Repertoires were generated with immunoSEQ multiplex PCR, while TCRdb's copy carries only in-frame clones and drops some. In the table there are under 100,000 clones, approximately 80% of which are singletons. The data stem from a study of PD-1 blockade in classical Hodgkin lymphoma. Study-wide points: Whereas CD4+ TCR diversity had risen significantly by C4D1, CD8+ TCR diversity had not. Patients with an early start, nivolumab under 1 year after ASCT, were excluded. Reported findings placed baseline TCR diversity lower in newly diagnosed patients (compared with healthy donors).

The V end lost 6 bases, the J end lost 4 bases, and 16 bases lay between the germline ends. The length of the CDR3 is 14 residues. Germline V lookup: CDR1 SGHDT, CDR2 YYEEEE. All patients relapsed after autologous stem cell transplantation, and brentuximab vedotin exposure varied. The sample consisted of peripheral blood mononuclear cells (PBMCs), taken at baseline. The TCR originated in a human donor with classical Hodgkin lymphoma. V usage is TRBV5-6 and J usage is TRBJ1-1, with D tentatively TRBD1 (5 bases). CDR3 nucleotide sequence: TGTGCCAGCACGAAGGTCCAGGGAAGCACTGAAGCTTTCTTT. Protein: CASTKVQGSTEAFF.